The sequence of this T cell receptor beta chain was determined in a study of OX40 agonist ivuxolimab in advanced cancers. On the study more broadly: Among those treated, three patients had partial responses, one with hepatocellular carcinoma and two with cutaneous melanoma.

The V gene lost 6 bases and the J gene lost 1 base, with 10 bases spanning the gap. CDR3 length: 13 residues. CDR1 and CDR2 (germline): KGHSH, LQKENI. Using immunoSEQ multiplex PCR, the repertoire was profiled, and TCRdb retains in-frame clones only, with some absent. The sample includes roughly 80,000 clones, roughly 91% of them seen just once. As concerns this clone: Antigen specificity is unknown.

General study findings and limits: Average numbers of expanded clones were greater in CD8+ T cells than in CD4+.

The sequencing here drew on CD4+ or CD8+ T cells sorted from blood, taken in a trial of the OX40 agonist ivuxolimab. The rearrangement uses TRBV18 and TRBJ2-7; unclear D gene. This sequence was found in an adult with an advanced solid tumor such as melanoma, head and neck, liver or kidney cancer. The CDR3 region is CASSERSSYEQYF. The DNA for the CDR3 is TGTGCCAGCTCGGAACGATCTTCCTACGAGCAGTACTTC.